The 32 T cell receptor beta chains listed next were all sequenced from one sample in a study of regulatory T cells in long-lasting Graves disease. Arm-PCR of CDR3 regions and iRepertoire HTBI primers were the basis on which TCR beta libraries were built. MiXCR, run by TCRdb on the multiplex PCR reads, gives a single entry per CDR3 protein. The table shows approximately 480,000 distinct CDR3 sequences, with 15% to 20% occurring only once. Stated time point: newly diagnosed GD, antithyroid drugs for less than 3 months. With RNA extracted from PBMCs as input, the TCR library was made. Another study also made use of these data, one on T cells in Graves' hyperthyroidism and ophthalmopathy.

Sequencing was performed on peripheral blood mononuclear cells (PBMCs), taken at new diagnosis, from a patient treated with antithyroid drugs. The source is a man aged 40-50 years with Graves disease.

This clonotype was seen many times. The chain recombines TRBV3-1 with TRBJ1-3; D call uncertain. The CDR3 spans 15 residues. CDR1 and CDR2 (germline): LGHDT, YNNKEL (reference sequence). V gave up 0 bases and J gave up 1 base, with 7 bases separating them. CDR3 residues: CASSQDRISGNTIYF. The CDR3 nucleotides read TGTGCCAGCAGCCAAGATCGGATTTCTGGAAACACCATATATTTT.

This clonotype was seen a few times. The rearrangement joins TRBV12-3 or TRBV12-4 to TRBJ2-1; D not resolved. V was cut by 0 bases and J by 7 bases, with 10 bases left in between. This CDR3 has 14 amino acids. The CDR3 reads CASSLAVSKNEQFF. In DNA, the CDR3 is TGTGCCAGCAGTTTAGCGGTCAGCAAGAATGAGCAGTTCTTC.

This clonotype was detected ten times or more. The chain employs TRBV6-1 and TRBJ2-7, with TRBD1 identical over 7 bases. This CDR3 comprises 15 residues. Germline V lookup: CDR1 MNHNS, CDR2 SASEGT. With V trimmed by 5 bases and J by 2 bases, 9 bases remained unmatched. The CDR3 sequence is CASSPFPGQTYEQYF. The CDR3, as DNA: TGTGCCAGCAGTCCCTTCCCGGGACAGACCTACGAGCAGTACTTC.

This clonotype was counted ten times or more. This chain joins TRBV2 and TRBJ2-5; D unclear. This CDR3 is built from 12 residues. Germline CDR1 reads SNHLY; CDR2 reads FYNNEI. V was shortened by 6 bases and J by 4 bases, with 9 bases between the two germline ends. The CDR3 nucleotides are TGTGCCAGCAGCTGGGGTGGAGAGACCCAGTACTTC. It translates to CASSWGGETQYF.

This clonotype was observed at least ten times. This chain's CDR3 is CASSPRALHEQYF. DNA for the CDR3: TGTGCCAGCTCACCTCGGGCCCTCCACGAGCAGTACTTC. The chain is built from TRBV18 and TRBJ2-7; D remains ambiguous. CDR3 length equals 13 residues. Germline V gene lookup returns CDR1 KGHSH and CDR2 LQKENI. Trimming shortened V by 3 bases and J by 5 bases, and 11 bases separated the two germline ends.

This clonotype was seen ten or more times. The chain has TRBV28 and TRBJ1-2; no reliable D call. The germline V gene encodes CDR1 MDHEN and CDR2 SYDVKM. This CDR3 comprises 14 residues. Trimming removed 3 bases from V and 8 bases from J, with 16 bases in between. The CDR3 DNA follows: TGTGCCAGCAGTTTCGGGCCGCCGGGCCGGGGCTACACCTTC. Encoded protein: CASSFGPPGRGYTF.

This clonotype was counted at least ten times. The chain joins TRBV12-3 or TRBV12-4 to TRBJ2-7, with 9 bases matching TRBD1. The CDR3 runs 14 residues. V trimming: 4 bases; J trimming: 5 bases; junction bases outside the gene matches: 6. CDR3 sequence (DNA): TGTGCCAGCAGTTGGTCCGGGACAGGGCACGAGCAGTACTTC. Its protein is CASSWSGTGHEQYF.

This clonotype showed up many times. The chain links TRBV5-5 to TRBJ2-5, with D perhaps assigned TRBD1 or TRBD2 (6 bases each). Per germline, CDR1 SGHKS and CDR2 YYEKEE (reference sequence). The CDR3 spans 15 residues. Trimming took off 1 base at V and 4 bases at J, with 14 bases between the two ends. The CDR3 here is CASSLNRGVGETQYF. The DNA for the CDR3 is TGTGCCAGCAGCTTGAATAGGGGGGTCGGAGAGACCCAGTACTTC.

This clonotype was observed many times. V usage is TRBV20-1 and J usage is TRBJ2-5; maybe TRBD1 (5 bases). The CDR3 spans 14 residues. The germline V and J ends were trimmed by 3 bases and 5 bases, with 16 bases remaining between them. Germline V gives CDR1 DFQATT, CDR2 SNEGSKA (reference sequence). The CDR3 here is CSARVAAGLETQYF. CDR3 sequence (DNA): TGCAGTGCTAGGGTGGCCGCAGGGTTGGAGACCCAGTACTTC.

This clonotype has at least ten counts. The chain joins TRBV2 to TRBJ2-7, with 7 bases that match TRBD2. The trim removed 6 bases at V and 1 base at J, leaving 9 bases unmatched. The CDR3 length is 15 residues. The germline gives CDR1 SNHLY, CDR2 FYNNEI. CDR3 loop: CASREGTTVSYEQYF. The CDR3 bases are TGTGCCAGCAGAGAGGGGACTACCGTTTCCTACGAGCAGTACTTC.

This clonotype was seen repeatedly, ten times or more. This sequence joins TRBV20-1 and TRBJ2-1; 11 nucleotides agree with TRBD2. V trimming: 5 bases; J trimming: 9 bases; junction bases outside the gene matches: 6. Germline V gene lookup returns CDR1 DFQATT and CDR2 SNEGSKA (reference sequence). The CDR3 has 13 amino acids. The CDR3 sequence is CSAPTSGKAEQFF. CDR3 DNA sequence: TGCAGTGCTCCGACTAGCGGGAAGGCTGAGCAGTTCTTC.

Of note for this clonotype: A read error may explain this, as a much larger clone is one base away. The V and J genes are TRBV18 and TRBJ1-1; D unclear. The CDR3 loop spans 15 amino acids. Germline CDR1 KGHSH, CDR2 LQKENI. Trimming took 2 bases from V and 3 from J, leaving 13 bases between them. The CDR3, as DNA: TGTGCCAGCTCACCATTTCGGGCCAGCTACACTGAAGCTTTCTTT. Amino acids: CASSPFRASYTEAFF.

This clonotype has more than one count but fewer than ten. J is TRBJ2-7 and V is TRBV5-1; D is possibly TRBD1 (7 bases). V was clipped by 0 bases and J by 5 bases, with 9 bases between them. This CDR3 spans 13 amino acids. Per germline, CDR1 SGHRS and CDR2 YFSETQ. The CDR3 loop is CASSLVRGDEQYF. The DNA for the CDR3 is TGCGCCAGCAGCTTGGTCAGGGGGGACGAGCAGTACTTC.

This clonotype has ten or more counts. The rearrangement links TRBV30 to TRBJ1-2; a possible D gene is TRBD1 (6 bases). V lost 5 bases to trimming and J lost 8 bases, with 21 bases between them. The CDR3 has 14 amino acids. Germline V lookup: CDR1 GTSNPN, CDR2 SVGIG (reference sequence). The CDR3 DNA reads TGTGCCTGGGACTCGGGGGCTTTGGGGGAAGGCTACACCTTC. This encodes CAWDSGALGEGYTF. The whole variable domain, filled in from reference TRBV30 and TRBJ1-2, reads SQTIHQWPATLVQPVGSPLSLECTVEGTSNPNLYWYRQAAGRGLQLLFYSVGIGQISSEVPQNLSASRPQDRQFILSSKKLLLSDSGFYLCAWDSGALGEGYTFGSGTRLTVV.

This clonotype was counted many times. This chain links TRBV28 with TRBJ1-6; D not certain. CDR3 length: 16 residues. The V gene's germline CDR1 is MDHEN and CDR2 SYDVKM. Trimming cost V 1 base and J 10 bases, with 17 bases left between them. CDR3 nucleotide sequence: TGTGCCAGCAGTTTATCACGTGGCGTTCTGAACTCACCCCTCCACTTT. It specifies CASSLSRGVLNSPLHF.

Ten or more counts support this clonotype. The V gene is TRBV2, the J gene TRBJ2-1; D is uncertain. CDR1 and CDR2 (germline): SNHLY, FYNNEI. CDR3 size: 17 residues. V was shortened by 1 base and J by 0 bases, with 13 bases between the two germline ends. The CDR3 DNA follows: TGTGCCAGCAGTGAAGGGCCCGTCCCGAGCTCCTACAATGAGCAGTTCTTC. Translated: CASSEGPVPSSYNEQFF.

This clonotype was seen at least ten times. J is TRBJ2-7 and V is TRBV5-1; no definite D call. Germline V lookup: CDR1 SGHRS, CDR2 YFSETQ. The V gene lost 0 bases and the J gene lost 3 bases, with 10 bases spanning the gap. This CDR3 comprises 14 residues. This CDR3 reads CASSLEPGGYEQYF. DNA for the CDR3: TGCGCCAGCAGCTTGGAGCCCGGCGGCTACGAGCAGTACTTC.

This chain joins TRBV18 and TRBJ2-4, with 10 positions matching TRBD2. J was trimmed by 0 bases and V by 6 bases; bases with no gene match: 17. The CDR3 has 20 residues. Germline V gene data show CDR1 as KGHSH and CDR2 as LQKENI. The chain's CDR3 is CASSPTTSGKEKGAKNIQYF. CDR3 nucleotides: TGTGCCAGCTCGCCAACTACTAGCGGGAAGGAGAAGGGAGCCAAAAACATTCAGTACTTC.

This clonotype was seen repeatedly, ten times or more. The rearrangement joins TRBV7-3 to TRBJ2-2, with 14 bases aligning to TRBD2. The CDR3 runs to 16 residues. V dropped 4 bases and J dropped 6; count of bases not matched to a gene: 4. Germline V gives CDR1 SGHTA, CDR2 FQGTGA. The CDR3 DNA sequence: TGTGCCAGCAGCTCGGGACTAGCGGGAGTGGCCGGGGAGCTGTTTTTT. It translates to CASSSGLAGVAGELFF.

The rearrangement links TRBV28 to TRBJ2-7, with D unclear. Per the germline V gene, CDR1 is MDHEN and CDR2 is SYDVKM. V was trimmed by 8 bases and J by 0 bases, leaving 8 bases between them. The CDR3 covers 12 residues. The CDR3 DNA reads TGTGCCAGCCAGGAATACTCCTACGAGCAGTACTTC. This sequence encodes CASQEYSYEQYF.

There are many counts of this clonotype. This chain links TRBV20-1 with TRBJ2-3, with 13 bases matching TRBD2. J gave up 5 bases and V 6 bases, and 11 bases lay outside the gene matches. Looked up from germline, CDR1 is DFQATT and CDR2 is SNEGSKA (reference sequence). The CDR3 is 16 amino acids. The CDR3 here is CSAPTPGLAGQDTQYF. CDR3 nucleotides: TGCAGTGCGCCTACCCCGGGACTAGCGGGACAAGATACGCAGTATTTT.

In its sample, this clonotype was seen many times. The rearrangement uses TRBV2 and TRBJ1-5, with D unresolved. This CDR3 region has 15 residues. V lost 2 bases to trimming and J lost 2 bases, with 10 bases between them. The germline CDR1 and CDR2 sequences are SNHLY and FYNNEI. The CDR3 sequence is CASSERSMGNQPQHF. The CDR3, as DNA: TGTGCCAGCAGTGAACGGTCGATGGGCAATCAGCCCCAGCATTTT.

In its sample, this clonotype was seen many times. V gene TRBV7-8 combines with J gene TRBJ1-1; D not certain. The CDR3 length is 16 residues. The V and J ends lost 2 bases and 1 base respectively, with 14 bases between them. The V gene's germline CDR1 is SGHVS and CDR2 FQNEAQ. CDR3 nucleotides: TGTGCCAGCAGCTTACTAGTACCCCAGCAGAACACTGAAGCTTTCTTT. Amino acid sequence: CASSLLVPQQNTEAFF.

At least ten counts were recorded for this clonotype. V is TRBV12-3 or TRBV12-4 and J is TRBJ1-1; weak D call: TRBD1 (6 bases). CDR3 size: 15 residues. The V gene lost 7 bases and the J gene lost 5 bases, with 20 bases spanning the gap. As DNA, the CDR3 is TGTGCCAGCACCATGAAGGGGGGGGCGTTAACTGAAGCTTTCTTT. Protein product: CASTMKGGALTEAFF.

This chain joins TRBV24-1 and TRBJ2-3; D unclear. This CDR3 contains 13 residues. V dropped 3 bases and J dropped 2 bases, with 5 bases sitting between them. Germline CDR1 reads KGHDR; CDR2 reads SFDVKD. The chain's CDR3 is CATSDPSTDTQYF. CDR3 in DNA: TGTGCCACCAGTGATCCATCCACAGATACGCAGTATTTT.

This clonotype has at least ten counts. The rearrangement links TRBV20-1 to TRBJ2-1, with a tentative D call TRBD1 (6 bases). Germline CDR1 and CDR2: DFQATT and SNEGSKA (reference sequence). V lost 6 bases and J lost 7, with 10 bases in between. This CDR3 is 11 amino acids long. Written as DNA, the CDR3 is TGCAGTGCGGTGAGGGGGAATGAGCAGTTCTTC. Its translation is CSAVRGNEQFF.

The genes are TRBV20-1 and TRBJ2-7; 8 bases are shared with TRBD1. This CDR3 has 14 amino acids. CDR1 and CDR2 (germline): DFQATT, SNEGSKA (reference sequence). Trimming removed 3 bases from V and 2 bases from J; junction bases left unmatched: 6. CDR3 protein: CSARSGQGTYEQYF. The CDR3 DNA reads TGCAGTGCTAGGAGTGGACAGGGAACCTACGAGCAGTACTTC.

With regard to this clonotype: This likely traces to a read error, being one base from a far larger clone. The chain has TRBV30 and TRBJ2-5; a weak D match, TRBD2 (7 bases). The J call is uncertain, as TRBJ2-1 better fits the DNA end. The CDR3 is made up of 14 amino acids. CDR1 and CDR2 (germline): GTSNPN, SVGIG (reference sequence). DNA of the CDR3: TGTGCCTGGAGTCGGGGGGCTCCCAACAATGAGCAGTTCTTC. Translated, it gives CAWSRGAPNNEQFF.

The V call is TRBV14, the J call TRBJ2-5; 10 bases are a match to TRBD2. CDR1 and CDR2 from the germline V gene are SGHDN and FVKESK. The junction had 5 bases not matched to a gene; V was cut back by 1 base and J by 3 bases. The CDR3 is 16 residues long. Here the CDR3 DNA reads TGTGCCAGCAGCCAAGGGCTAGCGGGAGTCAAAGAGACCCAGTACTTC. It yields the protein CASSQGLAGVKETQYF. Looking up the rest from reference TRBV14 and TRBJ2-5 gives the full variable domain: EAGVTQFPSHSVIEKGQTVTLRCDPISGHDNLYWYRRVMGKEIKFLLHFVKESKQDESGMPNNRFLAERTGGTYSTLKVQPAELEDSGVYFCASSQGLAGVKETQYFGPGTRLLVL.

This clonotype was found many times. CDR3: CSAREGYRDFYNNEQFF. Written as DNA, the CDR3 is TGCAGTGCTAGAGAGGGATACCGGGACTTCTACAACAATGAGCAGTTCTTC. This chain links TRBV20-1 with TRBJ2-1; maybe TRBD2 (6 bases). Trimming shortened V by 0 bases and J by 5 bases, and 20 bases separated the two germline ends. In germline, CDR1 is DFQATT, CDR2 SNEGSKA (reference sequence). This CDR3 contains 17 residues.

About this clonotype itself: Given a much more abundant clone one base away, this may be a read error. The chain links TRBV11-2 to TRBJ2-1; 8 nucleotides agree with TRBD2. CDR1 is SGHAT and CDR2 is FQNNGV in the germline V gene. This CDR3 contains 11 residues. The V segment lost 5 bases and the J segment 13 bases; nucleotides outside the gene matches: 4. As DNA, the CDR3 is TGTGCCAGCAGCCATCGGGAGGGCCAGTTCTTC. Protein product: CASSHREGQFF.

This clonotype has a handful of counts. The chain joins TRBV2 to TRBJ1-6; D remains ambiguous. Germline lookup yields CDR1 SNHLY and CDR2 FYNNEI. The germline V and J ends were trimmed by 9 bases and 7 bases, with 16 bases remaining between them. The CDR3 has 14 residues. CDR3 nucleotide sequence: TGTGCCAGTTCTCCGGGCCGCGAGAATTCACCCCTCCACTTT. Translation: CASSPGRENSPLHF.